The 14 T cell receptor beta chains listed next were all sequenced from one sample in a study of T cell responses to AZD1222 COVID-19 vaccine. TCRdb keeps only in-frame clones here, not all; method: immunoSEQ multiplex PCR. Of 130,000 or so clones detected, over 75% appear once; the ten largest clones hold around 3.1%. This specimen was peripheral blood, taken on day 0 of AZD1222 vaccination. These receptor sequences come from an adult in good health.

J is TRBJ2-1 and V is TRBV19; perhaps TRBD2 as D (7 bases). In germline, CDR1 is LNHDA, CDR2 SQIVND (reference sequence). Trimming removed 8 bases from V and 2 bases from J, with 13 bases in between. CDR3 length: 14 amino acids. The CDR3 loop reads CASRGGGAYNEQFF. The CDR3 bases are TGTGCCAGTCGAGGGGGGGGTGCCTACAATGAGCAGTTCTTC.

The chain employs TRBV6-4 and TRBJ2-3, with 8 bases fitting TRBD1. The junction had 8 bases not matched to a gene; V was cut back by 6 bases and J by 3 bases. The CDR3 loop spans 15 amino acids. The germline gives CDR1 MRHNA, CDR2 SNTAGT. The DNA for the CDR3 is TGTGCCAGCAGCGACAGGGGCTTGGGAACAGATACGCAGTATTTT. This sequence encodes CASSDRGLGTDTQYF.

This chain links TRBV28 with TRBJ1-1; unclear D gene. The CDR3 contains 15 residues. Germline CDR1 is MDHEN and CDR2 is SYDVKM. With 3 bases removed from V and 0 bases from J, the gap between germline ends came to 11 bases. The CDR3 bases are TGTGCCAGCAGTTTGCCAGCGGCAGTGAACACTGAAGCTTTCTTT. This codes for CASSLPAAVNTEAFF.

The chain has TRBV12-3 or TRBV12-4 and TRBJ1-2, with a weak D call TRBD1 (5 bases). The CDR3 runs to 13 residues. Between the trimmed V and J ends, which lost 6 bases and 8 bases, there was a span of 16 bases. The DNA of the CDR3 is TGTGCCAGCAGGTCGACAGAAGCAAGGGGCTACACCTTC. Protein sequence: CASRSTEARGYTF.

This sequence joins TRBV4-1 and TRBJ1-4; TRBD1 agrees at 7 bases. CDR3 size: 14 residues. From germline, CDR1 is MGHRA and CDR2 YSYEKL. The V and J ends lost 4 bases and 7 bases, in that order; junction bases with no gene match: 6. As DNA, the CDR3 is TGCGCCAGCAGCCCAGCCGACAGGGTTGAAAAACTGTTTTTT. This encodes CASSPADRVEKLFF.

This clone was seen a single time. The rearrangement joins TRBV2 to TRBJ1-6; 7 bases are a match to TRBD1. Germline V CDR1 and CDR2: SNHLY, FYNNEI. V lost 5 bases, J lost 13 bases, and 20 bases stayed unmatched. The CDR3 contains 17 residues. CDR3 bases: TGTGCCAGCAGTCGAAGGATTCTGGGGACAGTTAAGTTGCCCCTCCACTTT. Its translation is CASSRRILGTVKLPLHF.

V and J are TRBV5-4 and TRBJ2-7; D may be TRBD1 (5 bases). CDR1 SGHNT and CDR2 YYREEE come from the germline V gene (reference sequence). V lost 0 bases, J lost 2 bases, and 9 bases lay in between. The CDR3 is made up of 14 amino acids. The CDR3 sequence is CASSLDQGPYEQYF. In nucleotides, the CDR3 is TGTGCCAGCAGCTTGGATCAGGGCCCCTACGAGCAGTACTTC.

CDR3 in DNA: TGTGCCAGCAGCGACAAACATCGCAATCAGCCCCAGCATTTT. Amino acids: CASSDKHRNQPQHF. The chain couples TRBV7-2 to TRBJ1-5; D gene unclear. Germline V gene data show CDR1 as SGHTA and CDR2 as FQGNSA. V was pared by 5 bases and J by 2 bases, with 10 bases between. There are 14 residues in the CDR3. The full variable domain, in which reference TRBV7-2 and TRBJ1-5 provide the parts outside the CDR3, is GAGVSQSPSNKVTEKGKDVELRCDPISGHTALYWYRQSLGQGLEFLIYFQGNSAPDKSGLPSDRFSAERTGGSVSTLTIQRTQQEDSAVYLCASSDKHRNQPQHFGDGTRLSIL.

The chain employs TRBV27 and TRBJ1-1; 9 bases map to TRBD1. The J segment lost 5 bases and the V segment lost 3 bases, leaving 10 bases of the junction unmatched. Germline values: CDR1 MNHEY, CDR2 SMNVEV (reference sequence). The CDR3 extends over 16 amino acids. CDR3 sequence reads: CASSFDRGLTGTEAFF. The DNA for the CDR3 is TGTGCCAGCAGTTTCGACAGGGGGTTAACAGGGACTGAAGCTTTCTTT.

The sample holds one count of this clone. The rearrangement joins TRBV5-5 to TRBJ2-2, with D possibly TRBD1 on 5 matching bases. Germline V gene lookup returns CDR1 SGHKS and CDR2 YYEKEE (reference sequence). Trimming cost V 7 bases and J 2 bases, with 18 bases left between them. CDR3 length: 16 residues. In DNA, the CDR3 is TGTGCCAGCCTAGAGATTCAGGGTGTCAACACCGGGGAGCTGTTTTTT. Translated, it gives CASLEIQGVNTGELFF.

This chain links TRBV7-3 with TRBJ2-2, with 8 nucleotides matching TRBD1. CDR1 is SGHTA and CDR2 is FQGTGA in the germline V gene. V lost 8 bases and J lost 5; bases outside the gene matches: 4. The CDR3 extends over 13 amino acids. The CDR3 nucleotides read TGTGCCAGCGGGACAGGAATTACCGGGGAGCTGTTTTTT. The encoded protein is CASGTGITGELFF.

This clone was seen just once. The rearrangement joins TRBV19 to TRBJ2-7; tentatively, D is TRBD1 or TRBD2 (6 bases each). Germline V CDR1 and CDR2: LNHDA, SQIVND (reference sequence). Trimming removed 5 bases from V and 5 bases from J, with 19 bases in between. CDR3 length: 15 amino acids. The CDR3 is CASSLGGRKLDEQYF. CDR3 coding DNA: TGTGCCAGTAGTCTGGGGGGCAGGAAACTTGACGAGCAGTACTTC.

This rearrangement joins TRBV2 to TRBJ1-2; D might be TRBD1 (5 bases). CDR3 length: 14 residues. V was clipped by 6 bases and J by 0 bases, with 11 bases between them. Germline lookup yields CDR1 SNHLY and CDR2 FYNNEI. CDR3 coding DNA: TGTGCCAGCAGGCTTGGGGCAACTAACTATGGCTACACCTTC. Protein: CASRLGATNYGYTF.

J is TRBJ2-1 and V is TRBV7-3, with unresolved D. V lost 5 bases and J lost 0, with 14 bases in between. Germline V gene lookup returns CDR1 SGHTA and CDR2 FQGTGA. The CDR3 runs to 16 residues. The CDR3 protein is CASSRDWKSSYNEQFF. The CDR3 region has the DNA TGTGCCAGCAGCCGCGACTGGAAAAGCTCCTACAATGAGCAGTTCTTC.